A single sample is the source of the 15 T cell receptor beta chains below, sequenced in a study of Graves' ophthalmopathy and Graves' hyperthyroidism. CDR3 regions of TCR beta were amplified from RNA transcripts. RT-PCR in the first round used HTBI primers; a second-round multiplex PCR followed. MiXCR, run by TCRdb on the multiplex PCR reads, gives a single entry per CDR3 protein. The table has roughly 600,000 distinct CDR3 sequences, roughly 39% seen once; the top ten hold about 4.6%. The sample consisted of peripheral blood or thyroid tissue (not recorded which). Source of these receptors: an adult man with Graves' hyperthyroidism.

Regarding this clonotype: Likely a read error: the CDR3 ends without its conserved phenylalanine or tryptophan. V is TRBV19 and J is TRBJ2-7; D unclear. CDR3 length: 15 amino acids. Germline loops: CDR1 LNHDA, CDR2 SQIVND (reference sequence). V was shortened by 1 base and J by 2 bases, with 12 bases between the two germline ends. CDR3 bases: TGTGCCAGTAGTATAGGGACCACCTCGACCTACGAGCAGTACCTC. Translating gives CASSIGTTSTYEQYL.

This clonotype was detected only once. The V and J genes are TRBV2 and TRBJ1-1; the match to TRBD1 covers 8 bases. The CDR3 contains 14 residues. The germline gives CDR1 SNHLY, CDR2 FYNNEI. Unmatched junction bases numbered 8, after V lost 8 bases and J lost 3 bases. Here the CDR3 reads CASRDRSIYTEAFF. Here the CDR3 DNA reads TGTGCCAGCCGGGACAGGTCGATCTACACTGAAGCTTTCTTT.

Turning to this clonotype: An end of the junction differs from the germline gene, which may be a read error. This rearrangement joins TRBV3-1 to TRBJ1-6, with 8 bases lining up with TRBD1. Germline V gene data show CDR1 as LGHDT and CDR2 as YNNKEL (reference sequence). The CDR3 has 15 amino acids. DNA for the CDR3: TGTGCCAGCCAAGCTCCGGGACAGGTTAATTCGCCCCTCCACTTT. Protein product: CASQAPGQVNSPLHF.

A few counts support this clonotype. V gene TRBV20-1 combines with J gene TRBJ2-7; D might be TRBD1 (6 bases). Germline V gene sequence: CDR1 DFQATT, CDR2 SNEGSKA (reference sequence). CDR3 size: 11 residues. Trimming shortened V by 6 bases and J by 4 bases, and 10 bases separated the two germline ends. This chain's CDR3 is CSATTGYEQYF. The DNA for the CDR3 is TGCAGTGCAACCACAGGGTACGAGCAGTACTTC.

This clonotype was recorded at least ten times. The chain carries TRBV6-5 and TRBJ1-3; TRBD1 agrees at 10 bases. The CDR3 consists of 15 residues. The J segment lost 2 bases and the V segment lost 5 bases, leaving 3 bases of the junction unmatched. In germline, CDR1 is MNHEY, CDR2 SVGAGI. CDR3 sequence reads: CASSPDRGTGNTIYF. CDR3 coding DNA: TGTGCCAGCAGTCCGGACAGGGGGACTGGAAACACCATATATTTT.

This clonotype was seen repeatedly, ten times or more. The chain links TRBV5-6 to TRBJ1-4; D not resolved. CDR1 is SGHDT, CDR2 YYEEEE, per germline. V gave up 4 bases and J gave up 7 bases, with 5 bases separating them. The CDR3 is made up of 11 amino acids. In DNA, the CDR3 is TGTGCCAGCAGCGACGGTGAAAAACTGTTTTTT. Encoded protein: CASSDGEKLFF.

This clonotype has just a few counts. The chain recombines TRBV20-1 with TRBJ1-6, with 8 bases aligning to TRBD1. V was pared by 0 bases and J by 9 bases, with 7 bases of the junction left unmatched. Germline V gene sequence: CDR1 DFQATT, CDR2 SNEGSKA (reference sequence). CDR3 size: 15 residues. The CDR3 protein is CSARDPDRGFSPLHF. CDR3 DNA: TGCAGTGCTAGAGATCCCGACAGGGGATTTTCACCCCTCCACTTT.

As for this clonotype: The CDR3 end shows no conserved phenylalanine or tryptophan, and so a read error is likely. This chain joins TRBV29-1 and TRBJ2-5; 9 bases match TRBD2. The V segment lost 6 bases and the J segment 5 bases; nucleotides outside the gene matches: 10. Germline values: CDR1 SQVTM, CDR2 ANQGSEA. This CDR3 region has 14 residues. The CDR3 DNA reads TGCAGCGTCTCCGGGATTAGCGGGGGTGAGACCCAGTACCTC. As protein: CSVSGISGGETQYL.

This clonotype appeared many times. The rearrangement links TRBV14 to TRBJ2-7; the match to TRBD2 covers 8 bases. Germline trimming cut 0 bases from V and 4 bases from J; bases unmatched to any gene: 8. This CDR3 spans 16 amino acids. Germline V gene lookup returns CDR1 SGHDN and CDR2 FVKESK. The CDR3 loop reads CASSQDWREAIYEQYF. The CDR3 DNA follows: TGTGCCAGCAGCCAAGATTGGCGGGAGGCTATATACGAGCAGTACTTC. Together with reference TRBV14 and TRBJ2-7, the CDR3 gives the full variable domain: EAGVTQFPSHSVIEKGQTVTLRCDPISGHDNLYWYRRVMGKEIKFLLHFVKESKQDESGMPNNRFLAERTGGTYSTLKVQPAELEDSGVYFCASSQDWREAIYEQYFGPGTRLTVT.

The V and J genes are TRBV7-8 and TRBJ1-4; 9 bases are shared with TRBD1. Germline lookup yields CDR1 SGHVS and CDR2 FQNEAQ. This CDR3 has 14 residues. Unmatched junction bases numbered 6, after V lost 5 bases and J lost 8 bases. The CDR3 spells CASSGGTGREKLFF. The CDR3 coding sequence is TGTGCCAGCAGCGGGGGGACAGGGCGCGAAAAACTGTTTTTT.

This rearrangement joins TRBV25-1 to TRBJ2-5; D tentatively fits TRBD1 or TRBD2 (5 bases each). The germline CDR1 and CDR2 sequences are MGHDK and SYGVNS. This CDR3 contains 15 residues. V was clipped by 5 bases and J by 3 bases, with 16 bases between them. Here the CDR3 reads CASSFGGSPKETQYF. Written as DNA, the CDR3 is TGTGCCAGCAGTTTTGGGGGTTCCCCAAAAGAGACCCAGTACTTC.

The chain has TRBV29-1 and TRBJ2-7; tentatively, D is TRBD1 (6 bases). Germline CDR1 SQVTM, CDR2 ANQGSEA. This CDR3 comprises 14 residues. V lost 7 bases to trimming and J lost 0 bases, with 16 bases between them. Here the CDR3 DNA reads TGCAGCGCATCAGCAGGGGATGACTCCTACGAGCAGTACTTC. As protein: CSASAGDDSYEQYF.

This clonotype was detected many times. V is TRBV12-5 and J is TRBJ1-1; D gene ambiguous. Per the germline V gene, CDR1 is LGHNT and CDR2 is FRNRAP. The germline V and J ends were trimmed by 7 bases and 2 bases, with 14 bases remaining between them. The CDR3 spans 14 residues. The CDR3 coding sequence is TGTGCTAGTGATCCAGGCCGCGGAAACACTGAAGCTTTCTTT. Translating it yields CASDPGRGNTEAFF.

This clonotype was counted only a few times. DNA for the CDR3: TGTGCCAGCAGCTTATTCGCAGGGGGCCTTGGAAACACCATATATTTT. Translated, it gives CASSLFAGGLGNTIYF. The chain uses TRBV7-3 and TRBJ1-3; TRBD1 matches 8 bases. In germline, CDR1 is SGHTA, CDR2 FQGTGA. The length of the CDR3 is 16 residues. With V trimmed by 2 bases and J by 3 bases, 6 bases remained unmatched.

At least ten counts were recorded for this clonotype. This chain joins TRBV19 and TRBJ1-4; D not resolved. CDR1 LNHDA and CDR2 SQIVND come from the germline V gene (reference sequence). Trimming took 3 bases from V and 8 from J, leaving 13 bases between them. This CDR3 comprises 14 residues. DNA for the CDR3: TGTGCCAGTAGTATCACGGGATTAGGGGAAAAACTGTTTTTT. Encoded protein: CASSITGLGEKLFF.